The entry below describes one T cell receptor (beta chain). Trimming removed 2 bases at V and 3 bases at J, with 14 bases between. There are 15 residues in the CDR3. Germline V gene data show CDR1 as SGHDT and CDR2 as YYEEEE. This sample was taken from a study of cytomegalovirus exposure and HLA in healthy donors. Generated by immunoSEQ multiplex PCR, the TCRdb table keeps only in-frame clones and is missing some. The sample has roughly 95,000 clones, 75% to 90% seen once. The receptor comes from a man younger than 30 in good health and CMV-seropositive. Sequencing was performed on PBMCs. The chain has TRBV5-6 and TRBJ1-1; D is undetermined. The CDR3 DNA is TGTGCCAGCAGCTTTTTGGCGGGGAGGGACACTGAAGCTTTCTTT. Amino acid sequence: CASSFLAGRDTEAFF.